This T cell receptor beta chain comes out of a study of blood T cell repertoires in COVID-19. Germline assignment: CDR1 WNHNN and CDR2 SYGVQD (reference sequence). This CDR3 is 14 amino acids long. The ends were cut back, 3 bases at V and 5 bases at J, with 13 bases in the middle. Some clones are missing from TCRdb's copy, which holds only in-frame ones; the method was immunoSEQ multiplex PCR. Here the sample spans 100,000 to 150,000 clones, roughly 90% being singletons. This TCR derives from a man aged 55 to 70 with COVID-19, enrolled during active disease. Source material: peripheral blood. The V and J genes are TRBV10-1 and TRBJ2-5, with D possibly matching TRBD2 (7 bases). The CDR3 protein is CASSEGGAGETQYF. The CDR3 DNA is TGCGCCAGCAGTGAAGGGGGGGCTGGGGAGACCCAGTACTTC.